This T cell receptor beta chain emerged from a study of blood T cells in healthy people across ages. Study-wide points: More naive CD4+ cells and higher diversity marked long-lived donors relative to aged donors. A roughly linear fall in TCR beta diversity per million T cells was seen with increasing age. Across samples, TCR beta diversity tracked strongly with naive T cell percentage.

PCR was performed a second time for roughly 7 to 11 cycles using a sample-barcoded 5' primer and a J-beta primer mix. TCRdb fed the 5' RACE reads into MiXCR, producing one record per CDR3 protein. The repertoire consists of about 570,000 distinct CDR3 sequences, with about 27% occurring once and the leading ten covering about 3.9%. The CDR3 length is 14 residues. Looked up from germline, CDR1 is LGHNA and CDR2 is YNFKEQ. Trimming stripped 4 bases from V and 4 bases from J, with 11 bases between. Comment on this clonotype: What it recognizes is unknown.

These same data were also listed under a study on T cells of mothers and their children. That paper notes: The second PCR's M1S primer added sample barcodes and 2-4 random nucleotides.

This TCR derives from a boy aged 2 to 9 in good health. The genes are TRBV4-2 and TRBJ1-5; D is perhaps TRBD1 (5 bases). The specimen was blood. The DNA for the CDR3 is TGTGCCAGCAGCCCCCATGGGGGAAATCAGCCCCAGCATTTT. Its protein is CASSPHGGNQPQHF.